A single sample is the source of the 31 T cell receptor beta chains below, sequenced in a study of T cells after posttransplantation cyclophosphamide. Sequencing used immunoSEQ multiplex PCR; TCRdb keeps in-frame clones, though not all of them. Reported are tens of thousands of clones, none seen only once; the ten largest carry about 2.3%. Sequenced: PBMCs. These receptors originate from a man in his forties or fifties in good health, CMV-negative, and a related stem cell transplant donor.

This clone was seen at least ten times. The V and J genes are TRBV7-8 and TRBJ1-1; D call uncertain. Trimming took 0 bases from V and 5 from J, leaving 7 bases between them. CDR1 and CDR2 (germline): SGHVS, FQNEAQ. The CDR3 totals 13 residues. In DNA, the CDR3 is TGTGCCAGCAGCTTAGCGAGTCGGACTGAAGCTTTCTTT. Translated, it gives CASSLASRTEAFF.

This clone was detected only a few times. The V and J genes are TRBV21-1 and TRBJ2-2; the table's D call, TRBD1, was not checked against the DNA. TRBV21-1 is given as a pseudogene. The length of the CDR3 is 20 residues. CDR3 sequence reads: CASSKAGSENRPPNTGELFF. As DNA, the CDR3 is TGTGCCAGCAGCAAAGCGGGTTCGGAGAACAGGCCCCCGAACACCGGGGAGCTGTTTTTT.

This clone was counted ten times or more. The chain couples TRBV30 to TRBJ2-7, with D tentatively TRBD2 (5 bases). V lost 2 bases and J lost 7, with 12 bases in between. Per the germline V gene, CDR1 is GTSNPN and CDR2 is SVGIG (reference sequence). The length of the CDR3 is 12 residues. As DNA, the CDR3 is TGTGCCTGGAGTCTACTTCGAGGGGAGCAGTACTTC. This encodes CAWSLLRGEQYF.

The sample holds many counts of this clone. The chain uses TRBV7-2 and TRBJ1-3, with unresolved D. The CDR3 is 14 residues long. V lost 5 bases to trimming and J lost 1 base, with 9 bases between them. The germline V gene encodes CDR1 SGHTA and CDR2 FQGNSA. This chain's CDR3 is CASSPGGSGNTIYF. CDR3 sequence (DNA): TGTGCCAGCAGCCCGGGTGGGTCTGGAAACACCATATATTTT.

This clone was seen repeatedly, ten times or more. The CDR3 here is CSVGGLAGETYEQYF. In DNA form, the CDR3 reads TGCAGCGTTGGGGGACTAGCGGGAGAAACCTACGAGCAGTACTTC. J is TRBJ2-7 and V is TRBV29-1; 14 nucleotides align to TRBD2. This CDR3 region has 15 residues. Trimming removed 4 bases from V and 2 bases from J; junction bases left unmatched: 4. The germline V gene has CDR1 SQVTM and CDR2 ANQGSEA.

This clone showed up many times. This chain joins TRBV5-1 and TRBJ2-7; D remains unclear. The CDR3 contains 13 residues. The V end was cut by 0 bases, the J end by 4 bases, with 8 bases between. CDR1 and CDR2 (germline): SGHRS, YFSETQ. CDR3 residues: CASSLDTGYEQYF. The CDR3 DNA reads as TGCGCCAGCAGCTTGGATACCGGGTACGAGCAGTACTTC.

This clone was observed at least ten times. This specimen includes other DNA sequences encoding the same CDR3. This chain joins TRBV25-1 and TRBJ1-4; the D is unclear. Germline assignment: CDR1 MGHDK and CDR2 SYGVNS. The CDR3 sequence is 15 residues long. Trimming shortened V by 5 bases and J by 7 bases, and 17 bases separated the two germline ends. CDR3 in DNA: TGTGCCAGCAGTAGCCCTGGGAGTATGGGTGAAAAACTGTTTTTT. The encoded protein is CASSSPGSMGEKLFF.

This clone was observed at least ten times. The genes are TRBV20-1 and TRBJ2-1, with D uncertain. V was cut by 5 bases and J by 8 bases, with 7 bases left in between. CDR3 length: 10 amino acids. Germline V gene data show CDR1 as DFQATT and CDR2 as SNEGSKA (reference sequence). The CDR3 sequence: CSASDYEQFF. The CDR3 region has the DNA TGCAGTGCTTCAGACTATGAGCAGTTCTTC.

This clone was found many times. V is TRBV7-9 and J is TRBJ2-6; D perhaps matches TRBD2 (5 bases). Germline values: CDR1 SEHNR, CDR2 FQNEAQ (reference sequence). V was trimmed by 8 bases and J by 4 bases, leaving 15 bases between them. This CDR3 is built from 15 residues. In DNA form, the CDR3 reads TGTGCCAGCCTAGCCCAGCCGCGGGGGGCCAACGTCCTGACTTTC. Translating it yields CASLAQPRGANVLTF.

The table lists this clone with many counts. The V call is TRBV27, the J call TRBJ2-3; the match to TRBD2 covers 7 bases. The junction had 14 bases not matched to a gene; V was cut back by 6 bases and J by 11 bases. The CDR3 is 14 amino acids. CDR1 MNHEY and CDR2 SMNVEV come from the germline V gene (reference sequence). The CDR3 bases are TGTGCCAGCAGCCACCTCCTAGCGGATGTTAAGCAGTATTTT. Amino acid sequence: CASSHLLADVKQYF.

This clone was seen at least ten times. The chain joins TRBV6-5 to TRBJ2-7; possible D gene TRBD2, 5 bases. Trimming pared 6 bases from V and 3 bases from J, leaving 15 bases between. The CDR3 has 14 residues. Looked up from germline, CDR1 is MNHEY and CDR2 is SVGAGI. CDR3: CASSRLVGGYEQYF. The CDR3 bases are TGTGCCAGCAGCCGCCTGGTAGGAGGCTACGAGCAGTACTTC.

The chain couples TRBV12-5 to TRBJ2-5, with 7 bases fitting TRBD2. The J call may be incorrect, as the DNA end agrees better with TRBJ2-7. CDR3 length: 15 residues. Germline V gene data show CDR1 as LGHNT and CDR2 as FRNRAP. The CDR3 reads CASGLGRGSSYEQYF. CDR3 in DNA: TGTGCTAGTGGTTTGGGGCGGGGGAGCTCCTACGAGCAGTACTTC.

This clone was detected many times. The chain combines TRBV11-2 with TRBJ1-2, with 9 nucleotides matching TRBD1. The CDR3 extends over 16 amino acids. Germline CDR1 SGHAT, CDR2 FQNNGV. Trimming removed 0 bases from V and 2 bases from J; junction bases left unmatched: 4. CDR3 nucleotide sequence: TGTGCCAGCAGCTTAGATGCCGGGACAGGGAACTATGGCTACACCTTC. Its protein product is CASSLDAGTGNYGYTF.

This clone was observed a few times. The chain has TRBV11-2 and TRBJ2-3; TRBD2 aligns across 13 bases. CDR1 is SGHAT, CDR2 FQNNGV, per germline. V gave up 4 bases and J gave up 3 bases; unmatched junction bases: 4. The CDR3 has 16 residues. The CDR3 is CASSWTSGSVTDTQYF. The CDR3 region has the DNA TGTGCCAGCAGCTGGACTAGCGGGAGTGTAACAGATACGCAGTATTTT.

This clone showed up many times. J is TRBJ2-1 and V is TRBV5-6; D is unresolved. The germline V gene has CDR1 SGHDT and CDR2 YYEEEE. The V gene lost 2 bases and the J gene lost 1 base, with 13 bases spanning the gap. The CDR3 is made up of 16 amino acids. The chain's CDR3 is CASSFFTTGSYNEQFF. CDR3 DNA sequence: TGTGCCAGCAGCTTTTTCACAACGGGTTCCTACAATGAGCAGTTCTTC.

The sample holds many counts of this clone. The chain has TRBV6-5 and TRBJ2-1; D unclear. The CDR3 is 13 amino acids. Between the trimmed V and J ends, which lost 0 bases and 7 bases, there was a span of 7 bases. The germline V gene has CDR1 MNHEY and CDR2 SVGAGI. As DNA, the CDR3 is TGTGCCAGCAGTTACTCGGGCATGAATGAGCAGTTCTTC. Protein: CASSYSGMNEQFF.

This clone turned up a few times. The V gene is TRBV7-3, the J gene TRBJ2-5, with D maybe TRBD1 (5 bases). Germline V CDR1 and CDR2: SGHTA, FQGTGA. The CDR3 spans 13 residues. Trimming removed 5 bases from V and 11 bases from J, with 18 bases in between. The CDR3 DNA is TGTGCCAGCAGCCCGGACACGAGTGCGGAGCAGTACTTC. Encoded protein: CASSPDTSAEQYF. The complete variable domain, with remaining parts taken from reference TRBV7-3 and TRBJ2-5, reads GAGVSQTPSNKVTEKGKYVELRCDPISGHTALYWYRQSLGQGPEFLIYFQGTGAADDSGLPNDRFFAVRPEGSVSTLKIQRTERGDSAVYLCASSPDTSAEQYFGPGTRLLVL.

This clone was seen at least ten times. This chain uses TRBV9 with TRBJ1-2, with 9 bases lining up with TRBD1. This CDR3 comprises 15 residues. In germline, CDR1 is SGDLS, CDR2 YYNGEE. The V and J ends lost 2 bases and 3 bases, in that order; junction bases with no gene match: 5. The CDR3 sequence: CASSVTGGADYGYTF. The CDR3 bases are TGTGCCAGCAGCGTTACAGGGGGCGCGGACTATGGCTACACCTTC.

Many counts were recorded for this clone. J is TRBJ1-1 and V is TRBV18; TRBD1 is a possible D gene (5 bases). This CDR3 has 16 amino acids. CDR1 is KGHSH, CDR2 LQKENI, per germline. V was trimmed by 0 bases and J by 1 base, leaving 12 bases between them. The CDR3 protein is CASSPPKRQGNTEAFF. CDR3 sequence (DNA): TGTGCCAGCTCACCACCCAAACGCCAGGGGAACACTGAAGCTTTCTTT.

This clone was seen many times. The V gene is TRBV6-1, the J gene TRBJ1-5; TRBD1 matches 7 bases. CDR1 is MNHNS and CDR2 is SASEGT in the germline V gene. This CDR3 region has 15 residues. The V gene end was trimmed by 6 bases and the J gene end by 5 bases; junction bases not matched to a gene: 10. CDR3 sequence (DNA): TGTGCCAGCAGCCACACAGGGGCGTCTTATCAGCCCCAGCATTTT. It encodes CASSHTGASYQPQHF.

In its sample, this clone was seen many times. The chain is built from TRBV10-3 and TRBJ2-3; TRBD2 is a possible D gene (5 bases). V was shortened by 2 bases and J by 7 bases, with 10 bases between the two germline ends. Germline-derived CDR1 and CDR2 are ENHRY and SYGVKD. The length of the CDR3 is 13 residues. CDR3 residues: CAISESTGYTQYF. The CDR3 coding sequence is TGTGCCATCAGTGAGAGTACGGGGTATACGCAGTATTTT.

This clone was detected many times. The chain carries TRBV6-5 and TRBJ2-7; 10 bases fit TRBD1. The CDR3 is 15 amino acids. Germline CDR1 reads MNHEY; CDR2 reads SVGAGI. V lost 5 bases, J lost 2 bases, and 6 bases stayed unmatched. This CDR3 reads CASSLPGQGTYEQYF. For the CDR3, the DNA is TGTGCCAGCAGTCTACCGGGACAGGGGACCTACGAGCAGTACTTC.

This clone was seen repeatedly, ten times or more. V and J are TRBV7-9 and TRBJ1-5; no definite D call. The CDR3 runs 10 residues. Deletions cut 8 bases from V and 9 bases from J, with 8 bases between. The germline V gene encodes CDR1 SEHNR and CDR2 FQNEAQ (reference sequence). As DNA, the CDR3 is TGTGCCAGCGTACTGAGGCCCCAGCATTTT. This encodes CASVLRPQHF.

This clone appeared many times. The chain carries TRBV5-1 and TRBJ2-5; a weak D match, TRBD1 (5 bases). The V end was cut by 0 bases, the J end by 6 bases, with 21 bases between. Per the germline V gene, CDR1 is SGHRS and CDR2 is YFSETQ. The length of the CDR3 is 17 residues. This CDR3 reads CASSLDVGATAPKTQYF. The CDR3 DNA follows: TGCGCCAGCAGCTTGGATGTTGGGGCGACCGCCCCGAAGACCCAGTACTTC. Full variable domain (rest looked up from reference TRBV5-1 and TRBJ2-5): KAGVTQTPRYLIKTRGQQVTLSCSPISGHRSVSWYQQTPGQGLQFLFEYFSETQRNKGNFPGRFSGRQFSNSRSEMNVSTLELGDSALYLCASSLDVGATAPKTQYFGPGTRLLVL.

Ten or more counts support this clone. The rearrangement links TRBV29-1 to TRBJ2-3; 8 positions match TRBD2. CDR1 is SQVTM and CDR2 is ANQGSEA in the germline V gene. The CDR3 is made up of 13 amino acids. The trim removed 5 bases at V and 3 bases at J, leaving 4 bases unmatched. CDR3 protein: CSVLAGTTDTQYF. As DNA, the CDR3 is TGCAGCGTTTTAGCGGGGACTACAGATACGCAGTATTTT.

This clone was observed many times. The chain has TRBV18 and TRBJ1-4; TRBD1 matches 8 bases. The CDR3 has 15 amino acids. V lost 1 base and J lost 9; bases outside the gene matches: 7. Germline values: CDR1 KGHSH, CDR2 LQKENI. CDR3 loop: CASSPHPAGGKKLFF. In DNA form, the CDR3 reads TGTGCCAGCTCACCACACCCGGCAGGGGGCAAAAAACTGTTTTTT.

This clone was counted ten times or more. CDR3 sequence (DNA): TGTGCCAGCAGCCGGAGGGGCTCCTACGAGCAGTACTTC. Its translation: CASSRRGSYEQYF. The rearrangement joins TRBV11-2 to TRBJ2-7; D possibly corresponds to TRBD2 (6 bases). The V gene's germline CDR1 is SGHAT and CDR2 FQNNGV. V was cut by 5 bases and J by 0 bases, with 8 bases left in between. This CDR3 has 13 amino acids.

This clone showed up many times. This chain joins TRBV5-1 and TRBJ2-2; possible D gene TRBD2, 6 bases. In germline, CDR1 is SGHRS, CDR2 YFSETQ. The CDR3 consists of 16 residues. Trimming removed 7 bases at V and 0 bases at J, with 16 bases between. This CDR3 reads CASQRGASANTGELFF. In nucleotides, the CDR3 is TGCGCCAGCCAAAGAGGAGCTAGCGCGAACACCGGGGAGCTGTTTTTT.

This clone was observed at least ten times. The chain has TRBV18 and TRBJ1-5; TRBD1 aligns across 12 bases. The CDR3 has 19 amino acids. Germline CDR1 is KGHSH and CDR2 is LQKENI. J was trimmed by 2 bases and V by 4 bases; bases with no gene match: 12. The CDR3 here is CASSRTGTGGFHGNQPQHF. Written as DNA, the CDR3 is TGTGCCAGCTCACGTACCGGGACAGGGGGCTTTCACGGCAATCAGCCCCAGCATTTT.

This clone was observed a few times. The genes are TRBV30 and TRBJ2-3, with TRBD2 as a possible D gene (6 bases). V was trimmed by 1 base and J by 0 bases, leaving 11 bases between them. CDR1 and CDR2 (germline): GTSNPN, SVGIG (reference sequence). The CDR3 runs 15 residues. The CDR3 coding sequence is TGTGCCTGGAGTGCTCTAGCGTCTAGCACAGATACGCAGTATTTT. Residues: CAWSALASSTDTQYF.

The sample holds many counts of this clone. This rearrangement joins TRBV5-1 to TRBJ1-1, with D maybe TRBD1 (6 bases). The V end lost 0 bases, the J end lost 0 bases, and 12 bases lay between the germline ends. Germline V gives CDR1 SGHRS, CDR2 YFSETQ. The CDR3 is made up of 16 amino acids. The CDR3, as DNA: TGCGCCAGCAGCTTGGAGGGGGTGGTGATGAACACTGAAGCTTTCTTT. It yields the protein CASSLEGVVMNTEAFF. Full variable domain (missing parts from reference TRBV5-1 and TRBJ1-1): KAGVTQTPRYLIKTRGQQVTLSCSPISGHRSVSWYQQTPGQGLQFLFEYFSETQRNKGNFPGRFSGRQFSNSRSEMNVSTLELGDSALYLCASSLEGVVMNTEAFFGQGTRLTVV.